This T cell receptor beta chain stems from a study of shared clonotypes between healthy human individuals. It was across several immunoSEQ plates that each subset's genomic DNA was evenly split. In the study's own analysis: Filtering differed since immunoSEQ provided only junctions, with no quality scores. Sequencing used immunoSEQ multiplex PCR; TCRdb keeps in-frame clones, though not all of them. The D gene and trimming were derived from the DNA, and the V and J assignments and clone size from that table. The table lists millions of clones, 95% of them singletons. Between the trimmed V and J ends, which lost 2 bases and 2 bases, there was a span of 1 base. Germline loops: CDR1 SGHAT, CDR2 FQDESV (reference sequence). This CDR3 is 12 amino acids long.

The source is a man between 18 and 35 years old in good health. Input material: naive CD4+ T cells sorted from blood. This sample's subset: CD45RA+ positively selected. The genes are TRBV11-1 and TRBJ2-1; D ambiguous. The CDR3 bases are TGTGCCAGCAGCTTACCCTACAATGAGCAGTTCTTC. Protein sequence: CASSLPYNEQFF.